These 7 T cell receptor beta chains were all obtained from the same sample, sequenced in a study of PD-1 blockade in classical Hodgkin lymphoma. Specified time point: newly diagnosed, previously untreated cHL patient sample. This table comes from immunoSEQ multiplex PCR, and its TCRdb copy is limited to in-frame clones, with some not included. The table has 25,000 to 35,000 clones, 94% seen once. Source material: peripheral blood mononuclear cells (PBMCs). These receptors all stem from a human donor with classical Hodgkin lymphoma.

The rearrangement uses TRBV4-1 and TRBJ1-3; no clear D gene. This CDR3 has 15 amino acids. V was clipped by 1 base and J by 0 bases, with 7 bases between them. Germline values: CDR1 MGHRA, CDR2 YSYEKL. In nucleotides, the CDR3 is TGCGCCAGCAGCCAAGTCCTGATCTCTGGAAACACCATATATTTT. Protein sequence: CASSQVLISGNTIYF.

The chain couples TRBV7-8 to TRBJ1-5; TRBD1 is a possible D gene (6 bases). CDR3 length: 15 residues. Trimming took off 4 bases at V and 4 bases at J, with 14 bases between the two ends. Germline values: CDR1 SGHVS, CDR2 FQNEAQ. The CDR3, as DNA: TGTGCCAGCAGCTCGGACAGATTAGCTAATCAGCCCCAGCATTTT. As protein: CASSSDRLANQPQHF.

V gene TRBV28 combines with J gene TRBJ2-3; maybe TRBD1 (6 bases). From germline, CDR1 is MDHEN and CDR2 SYDVKM. V dropped 2 bases and J dropped 3 bases, with 18 bases sitting between them. The CDR3 runs to 17 residues. CDR3 residues: CASSLILGQGTTDTQYF. The CDR3, as DNA: TGTGCCAGCAGTTTAATATTAGGGCAGGGGACGACAGATACGCAGTATTTT.

V and J are TRBV5-1 and TRBJ2-7; 10 bases fit TRBD2. The junction had 6 bases not matched to a gene; V was cut back by 1 base and J by 5 bases. The CDR3 runs 15 residues. The V gene's germline CDR1 is SGHRS and CDR2 YFSETQ. The CDR3 DNA follows: TGCGCCAGCAGCTTGAGTACTAGCGGGATAAACGAGCAGTACTTC. It codes for CASSLSTSGINEQYF.

The V gene is TRBV4-1, the J gene TRBJ2-5; no firm D call. The V gene lost 0 bases and the J gene lost 6 bases, with 20 bases spanning the gap. This CDR3 comprises 17 residues. Germline V CDR1 and CDR2: MGHRA, YSYEKL. CDR3 sequence: CASSQEGLEIAVKTQYF. The CDR3 DNA reads as TGCGCCAGCAGCCAAGAAGGGCTGGAGATCGCTGTAAAGACCCAGTACTTC.

V usage is TRBV20-1 and J usage is TRBJ2-7, with a possible D match to TRBD2 (5 bases). Trimming removed 5 bases from V and 4 bases from J, with 9 bases in between. This CDR3 comprises 11 residues. Germline-derived CDR1 and CDR2 are DFQATT and SNEGSKA (reference sequence). CDR3 region: CSAATTYEQYF. CDR3 nucleotides: TGCAGTGCTGCGACTACGTACGAGCAGTACTTC.

This chain links TRBV5-1 with TRBJ2-1; no reliable D call. The CDR3 is 14 amino acids. V lost 0 bases to trimming and J lost 9 bases, with 13 bases between them. The germline gives CDR1 SGHRS, CDR2 YFSETQ. This CDR3 is CASSLDKAFGEQFF. Written as DNA, the CDR3 is TGCGCCAGCAGCTTGGACAAAGCCTTCGGTGAGCAGTTCTTC.